The present entry profiles one T cell receptor beta chain with its context. This clone's antigen is unknown. Qualities for individual bases were not recorded, and no much larger clone is one base off. This entry comes from a study of cytomegalovirus exposure and HLA in healthy donors (dated by TCRdb to 2016 to 2017). For context, the study as a whole: According to an earlier analysis of 450 to 650 of the donors, about 180 million T cells yielded 90 million to 130 million unique TCR beta sequences and roughly 280 Gb of sequence data. Roughly 300 gigabases of sequencing data and about 92 million unique TCR sequences made up an early release that covered roughly 670 HLA-typed donors. Of the 350 to 450 genotyped donors, about 80% fell in the genetic ancestry cluster associated with self-reported Caucasian donors. The aim of the study was to test whether cataloging public T cell receptors could identify signatures of past pathogen exposure. The study profiled the T cell repertoires of under 700 subjects by immunosequencing and related them to cytomegalovirus serostatus. Along with the roughly 610-subject first cohort, a separate validation cohort of around 110 different subjects was used. To predict cytomegalovirus infection status, the study brought together high-throughput TCR immunosequencing, statistical association of individual TCRs with disease status, and machine learning. In a later analysis, previously published TCR beta repertoires from about 670 donors were re-analyzed and high-resolution HLA genotyping was added so that TCR occurrence patterns could be studied. The later analysis used no new phenotypic data to find candidate immune exposures, relying instead on TCR beta sequences and their occurrence across donors. To decide whether each TCR beta V gene segment behaved as functional or pseudogenic, an earlier analysis of approximately 620 of the donors relied on high-throughput TCR beta sequencing. Donor age, sex, ethnicity and CMV serostatus were compiled alongside the repertoire data. A later genetic analysis used genome-wide SNP genotypes for 398 of the 666 donors, treating that subset as a discovery cohort. Every repertoire in the discovery cohort had been generated on one and the same sequencing platform. Both class I and class II loci were covered by HLA typing, at four-digit resolution. The number of donors typed differed by locus, with roughly 629-640 for A, B, C, DRB1 and DQB1, 522 for DQA1, about 610 for DPA1, and 400 to 490 for DPB1. Roughly five DR-DQ haplotypes were treated as single units for association and clustering because of strong linkage in the cohort. Among some 400 genotyped donors of the cohort, an average of approximately 220,000 unique TCR beta nucleotide sequences was sequenced per donor, of which 15% to 20% were non-productive.

Libraries were built with the immunoSEQ multiplex PCR assay. For the multiplex PCR, a mixture combining 60 forward primers for TCR Vbeta segments and 13 reverse primers for TCR Jbeta segments was used. The CDR3 region of rearranged TCR beta genes was amplified from genomic DNA by a multiplex PCR assay. On the Illumina HiSeq System, the amplified TCR beta libraries were sequenced as 87-base-pair reads. The authors' analysis ran thus. A later analysis tallied 75 million to 95 million unique TCR beta chains across the 666 repertoires, and around 10 million of those chains were shared by two or more donors. To remove PCR and sequencing errors, raw reads were error-corrected and collapsed into unique sequences using a nearest-neighbor algorithm that merged closely related sequences. V, D and J gene segments were assigned by aligning CDR3 sequences to IMGT reference sequences. Each retained sequence needed at least a six-nucleotide match to both a V gene segment and a J gene segment. Rearrangements were classified as productive when the CDR3 lacked stop codons and remained in frame with V and J, and all other rearrangements were classified as non-productive. Following IMGT convention, CDR3 was defined as the stretch from the second conserved V-encoded cysteine up to the conserved J-encoded phenylalanine. The earlier analysis of around 640 of the donors excluded sequences that lacked an unambiguous match to a single V gene segment. In an earlier analysis of several hundred of the donors, a V segment was called functional when productive rearrangements were above 56.7%, and segregating when the standard deviation between donors exceeded 5%. To diagnose cytomegalovirus status from the catalog of TCR beta chain sequences, a statistical classification framework was built. A later analysis assigned V and J genes by comparing TCR nucleotide sequences with IMGT/GENE-DB human TR gene sequences. Using the TCRdist pipeline, a later analysis assigned CDR3 sequences along with most-parsimonious VDJ recombination scenarios. A later analysis defined each TCR beta chain by its CDR3 amino acid sequence plus V-gene family, and excluded reads lacking a unique V-gene family. To address suspected cross-contamination and a sequencing artifact, a later analysis removed 592 highly shared, low-generation-probability nucleotide sequences. A later analysis calculated a clonal expansion index for each public chain from normalized within-repertoire ranks of inferred template counts. In a later analysis, generation probabilities were computed using a VDJ recombination model fitted to out-of-frame rearrangements, and the results were checked against IGoR. A later analysis scored TCR-TCR, TCR-HLA and TCR-CMV co-occurrence with hypergeometric tests, applying a repertoire-size bias correction to TCR pairs. A later analysis estimated false discovery rates by permuting HLA or CMV assignments 20 times. A later analysis grouped co-occurring TCRs with DBSCAN, adding TCRdist sequence similarity when clustering within HLA-allele-positive subsets. Co-occurrence clustering excluded repertoires with fewer than 30,000 or more than 120,000 public chains, plus five with anomalous nucleotide sharing. TCRdb limited this immuneACCESS table to in-frame rearrangements with V and J called. A share of clones is missing; checked studies link under half to unresolved V genes, and the rest is unexplained. V, J and clone size were drawn from that table, and D and trimming were deduced from the DNA. This sample gives fewer than 120,000 clones in total; 75% to 80% of them show up just once. In total, the top ten clones hold around 1.3% of the sample.

On the study overall, not on this receptor specifically: Strong co-occurrence of HLA alleles, especially DR and DQ, made assigning TCR associations to individual alleles difficult. The authors suggested that the approach could potentially be extended to other disease states and immunological phenotypes. Some IMGT-functional V segments, including TRBV6-2 and TRBV6-3, could not be told apart with the 87-base-pair reads, so those segments were excluded. A further reported finding was that TCR beta sequences accurately predicted the HLA-A and HLA-B alleles for most subjects in the first cohort. The study gave a list of 150 to 200 TCR beta chains associated with cytomegalovirus. Because HLA typing was missing for some donors at each locus, association tests included only the typed subset. Linkage disequilibrium might explain the correlated functional status among segregating V segments, but an unknown experimental factor could not be excluded. A later analysis reported that several top co-occurrence clusters appeared linked to parvovirus B19, influenza, CMV and Epstein-Barr virus. According to a later analysis, most CMV-associated TCR beta chains appeared to be HLA-restricted, and the HLA associations seemed to be driven largely by CMV exposure. In an earlier analysis of approximately 590 of the donors, most TCR beta V segments were observed in productive rearrangements about 90% or about 30% of the time, broadly matching IMGT annotations. In a later analysis, the rate of TCR association differed among HLA loci, with DRB1 alleles having the most associated TCRs and HLA-C alleles having the fewest. The sequencing pipeline was judged likely to have produced a cluster of highly shared sequence variants as a technical artifact. Over 15 rarely observed V segments, including chromosome 9 orphons, were excluded from the earlier analysis of several hundred of the donors because counts were too low. Only TCR beta chains were sequenced in this cohort, and the absence of alpha or paired-chain data limited detectable features. Immune exposure information for the cohort was limited to CMV serostatus. A later genetic analysis reported fewer N-insertions in productive TCRs among donors in an Asian-associated ancestry cluster than the approximately 670-donor mean. Most TCR sequences were observed very rarely across donors, whereas some public TCRs were present in many individuals. A few of the identified cytomegalovirus-associated TCR beta chains were confirmed in vitro to be specific for cytomegalovirus antigens. V-gene and J-gene trimming of TCR beta chains was associated with a missense DCLRE1C variant in a later genetic analysis, and the association was replicated in an independent cohort. The classifier was reported to diagnose cytomegalovirus status with high specificity and sensitivity in both the original cohort and the validation cohort. Roughly uniform sequencing depth across donors was assumed in presence/absence analyses, although this assumption may not hold. Compared with equally common non-associated chains, HLA-associated TCR beta chains in a later analysis were more clonally expanded and had lower generation probabilities. In a later analysis, more than 15,000 TCR beta sequences were associated with specific HLA alleles at a false discovery rate of 0.05.

In total, just over 650 healthy bone marrow donors made up the cohort. All cohort members were sampled while nominally healthy, although unrecorded immune exposures were likely present. The donor tested CMV seronegative, placing the donor among the 350 to 400 seronegative members of the cohort. Each donor provided a peripheral blood sample, and peripheral blood mononuclear cells were used for TCR beta sequencing. The Qiagen DNeasy Blood Extraction Kit was used to extract genomic DNA from the blood cell samples. Relative to germline, V is 10 bases shorter and J is 0 bases shorter, with 11 bases between their ends. The germline V gene yields ENHRY for CDR1 and SYGVKD for CDR2. Taken from cysteine to phenylalanine, the CDR3 has 13 residues. This entry keeps only the CDR3 DNA: 39 bases, framed from base 1.

This clonotype was sampled from a woman aged 25-40 years in good health and CMV-seronegative. The chain links TRBV10-3 with TRBJ2-3; D gene: possibly TRBD2, on 6 matching bases. The sample taken for sequencing was PBMCs. Read as DNA, the sequence is TGTGCCACCCTGGGGACTAGCACAGATACGCAGTATTTT. Translated, it reads CATLGTSTDTQYF.